The entry below describes one TCR beta chain. Its antigen is currently not known. Qualities for individual bases were not recorded, and no much larger clone is one base off. The entry originates in a study of blood T cell repertoires in COVID-19 (dated by TCRdb to 2020 to 2021). With regard to the full study: Samples from collaborators originated in the United States, Italy and Spain and spanned both the acute and convalescent phases of COVID-19. Samples came from the ongoing ImmuneRACE study (first 160 participants) plus 1,254 subjects from 6 global collaborators. The repertoires were released in a freely available public database intended as a resource for research on the immune response to SARS-CoV-2. HLA class I and class II types, where available, came from metadata supplied by the sample provider rather than from assay-based typing. The material from the prospective study consisted of cDNA or gDNA derived from T cells, B-cell-depleted T cells, or PBMCs. The dataset comprised deeply sampled blood TCRbeta repertoires from subjects exposed to, actively infected with, or recovered from COVID-19. Nearly every sample came with metadata listing a de-identified subject ID, COVID-19 status, age in years and sex. Paper-wide results and their limitations: The amount of clinical and demographic metadata varied by source and participant and was provided uncurated.

TCRbeta CDR3 regions were amplified from genomic DNA by means of the immunoSEQ Assay, a bias-controlled multiplex PCR. Per the original workflow: Nucleated cell counts per sample were estimated from amplification of reference gene primers within the assay. Sequence reads were collapsed and filtered to measure the absolute abundance of every unique TCRbeta CDR3 rearrangement. For each sample, productive Simpson clonality was calculated as the square root of Simpson's diversity index over productive rearrangements. TCRdb mirrors the immuneACCESS table, restricted to in-frame sequences. Some clones are absent from its copies; in checked studies, under half trace to an unresolved V gene, and the reason for the others is unknown. The DNA gave D and trimming, while V, J and clone size come from that table. The sample table records 65,000 to 85,000 clones; about 80% of these occur just once. Jointly, the top ten make up 5% to 6% of the sample.

The CDR3 spans 14 residues, from the cysteine through the phenylalanine. CDR3 DNA only is kept here, 42 bases in frame from base 1. The germline V end is reduced by 3 bases and the J end by 9 bases; junction bases left unmatched: 6. CDR1 and CDR2, per the germline V gene (reference sequence), are SEHNR and FQNEAQ. The collaborating institutions used their own protocols to collect whole blood in K2EDTA tubes. Collaborator samples were shipped for TCRbeta analysis as frozen whole blood, isolated PBMCs, or DNA extracted from either sample type. The chain couples TRBV7-9 to TRBJ2-1, with 9 central nucleotides matching TRBD1. The sequenced sample consisted of peripheral blood. This clonotype was sampled from a man aged 45-65 years with active or convalescent COVID-19. The nucleotide sequence reads as follows: TGTGCCAGCAGCTTGGGACAGGGTAGGGGTGAGCAGTTCTTC. Translation gives CASSLGQGRGEQFF.